One sample yielded the 20 T cell receptor beta chains listed below, sequenced in a study of blood T cell repertoires in COVID-19. Assay: immunoSEQ multiplex PCR; the TCRdb copy retains only in-frame clones and omits some. This sample has about 99,000 clones; 75% to 85% occur once, and the top ten carry around 4.8%. The sequenced material came from peripheral blood. The source of these receptors is a man older than 75 with COVID-19, enrolled during active disease.

This clone occurred once. CDR3 protein: CASSMGQGGEKLFF. In nucleotides, the CDR3 is TGTGCCAGTAGTATGGGGCAGGGGGGAGAAAAACTGTTTTTT. The V and J genes are TRBV19 and TRBJ1-4, with TRBD1 matching over 7 bases. The V gene's germline CDR1 is LNHDA and CDR2 SQIVND (reference sequence). The CDR3 length is 14 residues. Losses at the gene ends were 3 bases for V and 8 bases for J; bases not matched to a gene: 6.

J is TRBJ1-5 and V is TRBV6-6, with D possibly being TRBD1 (6 bases). The V and J ends lost 7 bases and 5 bases respectively, with 12 bases between them. The germline V gene has CDR1 MNHNY and CDR2 SVGAGI (reference sequence). CDR3 size: 13 residues. In nucleotides, the CDR3 is TGTGCCAGCAATCTACAGGGACATCAGCCCCAGCATTTT. It encodes CASNLQGHQPQHF.

The CDR3 DNA reads TGTGCCAGCAGCCCAAAGACAGGGGCCTATAATTCACCCCTCCACTTT. This encodes CASSPKTGAYNSPLHF. V usage is TRBV7-2 and J usage is TRBJ1-6; 8 bases are a match to TRBD1. The CDR3 is made up of 16 amino acids. CDR1 SGHTA and CDR2 FQGNSA come from the germline V gene. With 5 bases clipped from V and 2 bases from J, the junction kept 5 bases outside the gene matches.

The gene calls are TRBV4-1 and TRBJ2-7, with D unresolved. CDR3 size: 14 residues. The V end lost 2 bases, the J end lost 0 bases, and 8 bases lay between the germline ends. In germline, CDR1 is MGHRA, CDR2 YSYEKL. CDR3 amino acids: CASSQSVFSYEQYF. The CDR3 DNA reads as TGCGCCAGCAGCCAATCAGTATTCTCCTACGAGCAGTACTTC.

V and J are TRBV15 and TRBJ1-1, with D perhaps matching TRBD1 (5 bases). V was cut by 1 base and J by 1 base, with 7 bases left in between. Germline V gives CDR1 LNHNV, CDR2 YYDKDF (reference sequence). This CDR3 region has 14 residues. CDR3 sequence: CATSRGGENTEAFF. The DNA of the CDR3 is TGTGCCACCAGCAGAGGGGGGGAGAACACTGAAGCTTTCTTT.

This chain connects TRBV19 to TRBJ2-7; 9 bases are shared with TRBD2. Germline V gene lookup returns CDR1 LNHDA and CDR2 SQIVND (reference sequence). The CDR3 is 15 residues long. J was trimmed by 6 bases and V by 4 bases; bases with no gene match: 10. The CDR3 protein is CASSTRSGTSSEQYF. DNA for the CDR3: TGTGCCAGTAGTACCCGATCCGGGACTAGCTCCGAGCAGTACTTC.

For the CDR3, the DNA is TGTGCCAGCAGTAGGGACAGGGCTGGGGCCAACGTCCTGACTTTC. This sequence encodes CASSRDRAGANVLTF. The chain combines TRBV6-2 or TRBV6-3 with TRBJ2-6; 9 nucleotides line up with TRBD1. The ends lost 5 bases at V and 2 bases at J; junction bases unmatched: 1. The CDR3 extends over 15 amino acids. Germline CDR1 and CDR2: MNHEY and SVGEGT.

V is TRBV6-1 and J is TRBJ1-2, with D maybe TRBD1 (5 bases). V lost 3 bases to trimming and J lost 8 bases, with 16 bases between them. The germline gives CDR1 MNHNS, CDR2 SASEGT. This CDR3 spans 14 amino acids. The CDR3 DNA reads TGTGCCAGCAGTGACGGCCAAGGGGTTTTAGGCTACACCTTC. Translating gives CASSDGQGVLGYTF.

CDR3: CAATGDNYGYTF. The CDR3 bases are TGTGCCGCGACAGGGGACAACTATGGCTACACCTTC. This sequence joins TRBV10-3 and TRBJ1-2; 8 bases are shared with TRBD1. V lost 11 bases, J lost 2 bases, and 4 bases stayed unmatched. This CDR3 comprises 12 residues. The germline CDR1 and CDR2 sequences are ENHRY and SYGVKD.

The rearrangement uses TRBV19 and TRBJ1-5; D is possibly TRBD1 (5 bases). V gave up 1 base and J gave up 1 base, with 14 bases separating them. The CDR3 is 17 residues long. Germline values: CDR1 LNHDA, CDR2 SQIVND (reference sequence). This CDR3 is CASSIAPTRVSNQPQHF. DNA for the CDR3: TGTGCCAGTAGTATAGCTCCAACCAGGGTGAGCAATCAGCCCCAGCATTTT.

The chain links TRBV29-1 to TRBJ2-3; D may be TRBD2 (7 bases). Trimming cost V 4 bases and J 2 bases, with 16 bases left between them. The CDR3 totals 15 residues. Looked up from germline, CDR1 is SQVTM and CDR2 is ANQGSEA. CDR3 residues: CSVGRGRGPTDTQYF. The CDR3 DNA reads as TGCAGCGTTGGTCGAGGGCGGGGGCCCACAGATACGCAGTATTTT.

The chain combines TRBV29-1 with TRBJ1-1; the D is unclear. Germline CDR1 SQVTM, CDR2 ANQGSEA. This CDR3 has 10 residues. Trimming stripped 7 bases from V and 7 bases from J, with 10 bases between. The CDR3 region has the DNA TGCAGCGCCGGAGACGGTGAAGCTTTCTTT. Translation: CSAGDGEAFF.

The chain combines TRBV7-3 with TRBJ1-2; the D gene is possibly TRBD1 (5 bases). Germline CDR1 is SGHTA and CDR2 is FQGTGA. The CDR3 contains 14 residues. Trimming removed 1 base at V and 6 bases at J, with 12 bases between. The CDR3 DNA follows: TGTGCCAGCAGCTTAAGTCCAGGGCTGAATGGCTACACCTTC. It yields the protein CASSLSPGLNGYTF.

This rearrangement joins TRBV18 to TRBJ2-1; D might be TRBD2 (5 bases). CDR1 is KGHSH and CDR2 is LQKENI in the germline V gene. V lost 6 bases to trimming and J lost 7 bases, with 22 bases between them. The CDR3 totals 16 residues. Written as DNA, the CDR3 is TGTGCCAGCTCGCGCCAAAGCCCCCAAACGGGGAATGAGCAGTTCTTC. This sequence encodes CASSRQSPQTGNEQFF.

The chain links TRBV28 to TRBJ2-1; TRBD1 or TRBD2 may be the D gene (9 bases each). CDR1 is MDHEN, CDR2 SYDVKM, per germline. Trimming left V 9 bases short and J 3 bases short, with 30 bases between. The CDR3 loop spans 19 amino acids. The CDR3 reads CARGDRVLPLAGSYNEQFF. DNA of the CDR3: TGTGCCAGGGGGGACAGGGTCCTACCTCTAGCGGGGAGCTACAATGAGCAGTTCTTC. The entire variable domain, with the rest obtained from reference TRBV28 and TRBJ2-1, is as follows: DVKVTQSSRYLVKRTGEKVFLECVQDMDHENMFWYRQDPGLGLRLIYFSYDVKMKEKGDIPEGYSVSREKKERFSLILESASTNQTSMYLCARGDRVLPLAGSYNEQFFGPGTRLTVL.

The J gene is TRBJ1-2, the V gene TRBV6-2 or TRBV6-3; 7 nucleotides agree with TRBD1. V shed 5 bases and J 5 bases; nucleotides not matched to a gene: 8. Germline V gives CDR1 MNHEY, CDR2 SVGEGT. This CDR3 has 14 amino acids. The CDR3 nucleotides read TGTGCCAGCAGTGACACAGGGGCTGATTATGGCTACACCTTC. Its protein product is CASSDTGADYGYTF.

The V call is TRBV5-1, the J call TRBJ2-7, with D maybe TRBD1 (5 bases). The V end lost 5 bases, the J end lost 5 bases, and 14 bases lay between the germline ends. Germline lookup yields CDR1 SGHRS and CDR2 YFSETQ. The length of the CDR3 is 13 residues. CDR3: CASRGQGVDEQYF. Written as DNA, the CDR3 is TGCGCCAGCAGAGGGCAGGGTGTCGACGAGCAGTACTTC.

The J gene is TRBJ1-2, the V gene TRBV5-4; no clear D. The CDR3 is 12 amino acids. Trimming pared 1 base from V and 8 bases from J, leaving 9 bases between. Germline V gene data show CDR1 as SGHNT and CDR2 as YYREEE (reference sequence). CDR3 nucleotide sequence: TGTGCCAGCAGCTTGCTGGGCTTGGGCTACACCTTC. It encodes CASSLLGLGYTF.

V gene TRBV7-6 combines with J gene TRBJ2-1; TRBD1 matches at 11 bases. This CDR3 is built from 17 residues. The V segment lost 4 bases and the J segment 9 bases; nucleotides outside the gene matches: 14. The V gene's germline CDR1 is SGHVS and CDR2 FNYEAQ. CDR3 loop: CASSSIRAGQGVSEQFF. CDR3 DNA: TGTGCCAGCAGCTCCATCCGCGCGGGACAGGGGGTTAGTGAGCAGTTCTTC. The full variable domain, its missing parts supplied by reference TRBV7-6 and TRBJ2-1, is GAGVSQSPRYKVTKRGQDVALRCDPISGHVSLYWYRQALGQGPEFLTYFNYEAQQDKSGLPNDRFSAERPEGSISTLTIQRTEQRDSAMYRCASSSIRAGQGVSEQFFGPGTRLTVL.

The chain recombines TRBV6-1 with TRBJ2-5; possible D gene TRBD2, 7 bases. The CDR3 covers 18 residues. V lost 1 base and J 5 bases, leaving 23 bases between the germline ends. Germline V gene lookup returns CDR1 MNHNS and CDR2 SASEGT. CDR3 DNA: TGTGCCAGCAGTGAAGAACCGCCGGGGGGCCATTCGTGGGAGACCCAGTACTTC. Translating gives CASSEEPPGGHSWETQYF.